The clone carrying this T cell receptor (beta chain) was seen a handful of times. Its antigen is as yet unknown. The junction and the germline gene differ at one end; a read error may be behind it. This CDR3 comprises 13 residues. CDR1 is KGHSH, CDR2 LQKENI, per germline. Nobody among the patients had been given any treatment before thyroid surgery. Authors' methods: What underpinned the distant-metastasis classifier for papillary thyroid cancer was the set of CDR3 differences across clinicopathological groups. TCRdb reassembled clones from the PCR reads with MiXCR. The V and J calls come from TCRdb's annotation, not from the publication. This sample carries approximately 25,000 clones, 13% of them seen once, and the ten largest clones take roughly an eighth. The sample is drawn from a study of metastatic and nonmetastatic thyroid tumors. General observations from the study: In both blood and tumor samples, TCR beta diversity was reported significantly higher for malignant than benign nodules.

The TCR comes from a female donor with papillary thyroid cancer or a benign thyroid nodule (not recorded which). Some clones in this sample may be carry-over from other donors' samples. Sample: blood. The chain is built from TRBV18 and TRBJ1-1; D not resolved. The CDR3 is CASSRQGYTEASF. The CDR3 nucleotides read TGTGCCAGTTCACGACAAGGGTACACTGAAGCTTCCTTT.